This entry describes one TCR beta chain. Sequenced by immunoSEQ multiplex PCR; TCRdb stores in-frame clones only, minus some. The sample records about 75,000 clones, roughly 94% being singletons. The germline V and J ends were trimmed by 7 bases and 0 bases, with 21 bases remaining between them. The CDR3 is made up of 17 amino acids. CDR1 and CDR2 from the germline V gene are LNHDA and SQIVND (reference sequence). These data come from a study of control samples from healthy donors and cancer patients. This receptor was taken from a woman in her thirties or forties in good health. The sample taken for sequencing was blood. The V call is TRBV19, the J call TRBJ1-1; D ambiguous. DNA for the CDR3: TGTGCCAGTACCAAAACGGGCCGGTTTAGTATGAACACTGAAGCTTTCTTT. This codes for CASTKTGRFSMNTEAFF.